Listed below are T cell receptor beta chains from one sample, sequenced in a study of CD8 T cells in ankylosing spondylitis. TCRdb reanalysed the 5' RACE reads using MiXCR and keeps one entry per CDR3 protein. The table shows about 340,000 distinct CDR3 sequences, with over 12% occurring only once. Input material: blood, either unsorted or a sorted T cell fraction (not recorded which). The receptors here all came from a male donor with ankylosing spondylitis or in good health (not recorded which). Each CDR3 is given with its conserved first and last residue. Each record gives: V gene, D gene, J gene, clone size, CDR3 protein, CDR3 DNA. A D gene is named only where the DNA matches it firmly. Clone size is given for some rows only: seen once, a few or many times, or a class if the clone is expanded.

v_gene: TRBV4-2
d_gene: -
j_gene: TRBJ2-7
abundance: -
CDR3aa: CASSQPLVTMRGEQYF
CDR3nt: TGTGCCAGCAGCCAACCCCTGGTTACCATGCGGGGCGAGCAGTACTTC

v_gene: TRBV7-2
d_gene: -
j_gene: TRBJ1-2
abundance: -
CDR3aa: CAGKDGNYGYTF
CDR3nt: TGTGCCGGAAAGGACGGAAACTATGGCTACACCTTC

v_gene: TRBV6-5
d_gene: -
j_gene: TRBJ1-5
abundance: few
CDR3aa: CASSYPNGRLRPQHF
CDR3nt: TGTGCCAGCAGTTACCCGAACGGGCGATTAAGGCCCCAGCATTTT

v_gene: TRBV15
d_gene: -
j_gene: TRBJ2-4
abundance: few
CDR3aa: CATSREGGRAKNIQYF
CDR3nt: TGTGCCACCAGCAGAGAGGGGGGCCGGGCCAAAAACATTCAGTACTTC

v_gene: TRBV20-1
d_gene: TRBD2
j_gene: TRBJ2-5
abundance: -
CDR3aa: CSARDPKTSAQETQYF
CDR3nt: TGCAGTGCTAGAGATCCCAAGACTAGCGCCCAAGAGACCCAGTACTTC

v_gene: TRBV5-6
d_gene: -
j_gene: TRBJ2-7
abundance: -
CDR3aa: CASSLGRRDEQYF
CDR3nt: TGTGCCAGCAGCTTGGGCAGGCGGGACGAGCAGTACTTC

v_gene: TRBV15
d_gene: -
j_gene: TRBJ2-7
abundance: -
CDR3aa: CATSRDRYHEQYF
CDR3nt: TGTGCCACCAGCAGAGATCGGTACCACGAGCAGTACTTC

v_gene: TRBV5-1
d_gene: -
j_gene: TRBJ2-2
abundance: -
CDR3aa: CASSSETTNTGELFF
CDR3nt: TGCGCCAGCAGCTCGGAGACTACGAACACCGGGGAGCTGTTTTTT

v_gene: TRBV12-3/TRBV12-4
d_gene: -
j_gene: TRBJ2-1
abundance: few
CDR3aa: CASSPQGPYNVKQFF
CDR3nt: TGTGCCAGCAGTCCACAGGGTCCCTACAATGTGAAGCAGTTCTTC

v_gene: TRBV5-1
d_gene: TRBD2
j_gene: TRBJ2-1
abundance: -
CDR3aa: CASSLRTSGRAVHNEQFF
CDR3nt: TGCGCCAGCAGCTTAAGAACTAGCGGGAGGGCCGTCCACAATGAGCAGTTCTTC

v_gene: TRBV7-9
d_gene: -
j_gene: TRBJ2-7
abundance: many
CDR3aa: CASSPRGPYEQYF
CDR3nt: TGTGCCAGCAGCCCGAGAGGTCCCTACGAGCAGTACTTC

v_gene: TRBV7-8
d_gene: TRBD2
j_gene: TRBJ2-5
abundance: -
CDR3aa: CASSLATTSGETQYF
CDR3nt: TGTGCCAGCAGCTTAGCGACTACTAGCGGGGAGACCCAGTACTTC

v_gene: TRBV5-1
d_gene: TRBD1
j_gene: TRBJ1-2
abundance: -
CDR3aa: CASSLDGQGLTGYGYTF
CDR3nt: TGCGCCAGCAGCTTGGATGGACAGGGGCTGACCGGCTATGGCTACACCTTC

v_gene: TRBV5-1
d_gene: -
j_gene: TRBJ2-1
abundance: few
CDR3aa: CASRPTPNYAYNEQFF
CDR3nt: TGCGCCAGCAGACCGACCCCCAACTATGCCTACAATGAGCAGTTCTTC

v_gene: TRBV29-1
d_gene: -
j_gene: TRBJ2-7
abundance: many
CDR3aa: CSVEGSTYEQYF
CDR3nt: TGCAGCGTTGAAGGCAGCACCTACGAGCAGTACTTC

v_gene: TRBV20-1
d_gene: TRBD2
j_gene: TRBJ2-1
abundance: few
CDR3aa: CSARKLSSGNDEQFF
CDR3nt: TGCAGTGCTAGGAAGCTGTCTAGCGGGAACGATGAGCAGTTCTTC

v_gene: TRBV5-1
d_gene: -
j_gene: TRBJ2-2
abundance: many
CDR3aa: CASSLGQAYTGELFF
CDR3nt: TGCGCCAGCAGCTTGGGACAGGCTTACACCGGGGAGCTGTTTTTT

v_gene: TRBV20-1
d_gene: -
j_gene: TRBJ2-3
abundance: few
CDR3aa: CSASGSEVDTQYF
CDR3nt: TGCAGTGCTAGTGGAAGCGAAGTAGATACGCAGTATTTT

v_gene: TRBV10-3
d_gene: -
j_gene: TRBJ2-2
abundance: -
CDR3aa: CAKRGDSTGELFF
CDR3nt: TGTGCAAAACGGGGTGACAGCACCGGGGAGCTGTTTTTT

v_gene: TRBV30
d_gene: TRBD2
j_gene: TRBJ2-2
abundance: few
CDR3aa: CAWSRRASGEGQLFF
CDR3nt: TGTGCCTGGAGTCGCCGGGCCAGCGGGGAAGGGCAGCTGTTTTTT